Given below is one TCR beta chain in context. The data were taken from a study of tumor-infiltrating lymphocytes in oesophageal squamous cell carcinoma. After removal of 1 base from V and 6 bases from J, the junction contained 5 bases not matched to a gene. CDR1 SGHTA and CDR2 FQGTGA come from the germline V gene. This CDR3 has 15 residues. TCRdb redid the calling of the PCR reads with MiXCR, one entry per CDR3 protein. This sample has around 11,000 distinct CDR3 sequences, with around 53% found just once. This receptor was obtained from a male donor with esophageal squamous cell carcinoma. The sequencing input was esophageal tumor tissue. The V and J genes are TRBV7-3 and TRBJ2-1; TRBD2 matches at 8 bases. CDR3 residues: CASSLRRGGLNEQFF. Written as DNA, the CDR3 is TGTGCCAGCAGCTTAAGACGGGGGGGCCTCAATGAGCAGTTCTTC.